The next 3 T cell receptor beta chains were all read from a single sample in a study of blood T cell repertoires in COVID-19. This table comes from immunoSEQ multiplex PCR, and its TCRdb copy is limited to in-frame clones, with some not included. This sample has about 150,000 clones, with roughly 80% found just once. Sequencing was performed on peripheral blood. The receptors shown here come from a man aged 55 to 70 with acute or convalescent COVID-19.

This clone occurred once. This rearrangement joins TRBV6-1 to TRBJ1-3, with 9 bases matching TRBD1. V shed 3 bases, J shed 7 bases, and the junction held 4 bases outside the gene matches. Germline V CDR1 and CDR2: MNHNS, SASEGT. The CDR3 is 14 residues long. CDR3 DNA sequence: TGTGCCAGCAGTGAGACAGGGGGTCCGAACACCATATATTTT. Its translation: CASSETGGPNTIYF.

The chain links TRBV5-6 to TRBJ1-2; 9 bases agree with TRBD1. The CDR3 covers 15 residues. Losses at the gene ends were 2 bases for V and 8 bases for J; bases not matched to a gene: 10. In germline, CDR1 is SGHDT, CDR2 YYEEEE. CDR3 in DNA: TGTGCCAGCAGCTTTTTGGACAGGGGTTATCGAGGCTACACCTTC. Amino acid sequence: CASSFLDRGYRGYTF.

The V and J genes are TRBV21-1 and TRBJ2-7; TRBD2 is the table's D call, not checked against the DNA. TRBV21-1 constitutes a pseudogene. CDR3 size: 15 residues. CDR3 sequence: CASSKGGPTSHEQYF. CDR3 in DNA: TGTGCCAGCAGCAAAGGGGGACCGACTAGCCACGAGCAGTACTTC.